Listed below are T cell receptor beta chains from one sample, sequenced in a study of control samples from healthy donors and cancer patients. Assay used: immunoSEQ multiplex PCR; TCRdb lists only in-frame clones, some missing. The data show approximately 110,000 clones, about 83% seen once. The sample was blood. Every receptor here comes from a woman in her fifties or sixties in good health. Each CDR3 is given with its conserved first and last residue. Fields, in order: V gene, J gene, D gene, CDR3 protein. A D gene is named only where the DNA matches it firmly.

TRBV25-1,TRBJ1-2,NA,CASTERVGSYTF
TRBV6-6,TRBJ2-2,NA,CASSKNTGELFF
TRBV3-1/TRBV3-2,TRBJ2-7,TRBD2,CASSLQKTSGSSEQYF
TRBV5-8,TRBJ1-4,TRBD1,CASSGRSGTGSEKLFF
TRBV1,TRBJ2-7,NA,CTSSQDQVGGGDSYEQYF
TRBV30,TRBJ2-3,NA,CAWNQEVADTQYF
TRBV5-4,TRBJ1-1,NA,CASSAPGRMNTEAFF
TRBV4-3,TRBJ2-2,TRBD1,CASSPGTGGTGELFF
TRBV6-1,TRBJ2-1,TRBD2,CASSVLSSGADNEQFF
TRBV21-1,TRBJ2-3,NA,CASSKWPGNTDTQYF
TRBV7-2,TRBJ2-4,TRBD1,CASSPDRGRVQYF
TRBV19,TRBJ2-7,NA,CASSIRTQYEQYF
TRBV11-3,TRBJ1-1,NA,CASSLGFKANTEAFF
TRBV2,TRBJ2-7,TRBD1,CASSEGAPGGLSYEQYF
TRBV19,TRBJ1-1,NA,CASSNTGRSTFF
TRBV29-1,TRBJ1-1,TRBD1,CSVEEWGQGDTEAFF
TRBV28,TRBJ2-1,TRBD2,CASSPSGASSYNEQFF
TRBV29-1,TRBJ1-5,TRBD1,CSAGQGHQPQHF
TRBV6-1,TRBJ2-5,NA,CASSEELLGETQYF
TRBV19,TRBJ2-7,NA,CASSTGTELSANEQYF
TRBV6-2/TRBV6-3,TRBJ1-1,NA,CASSYQKNSQTEAFF
TRBV5-4,TRBJ1-5,TRBD1,CASSLGQGTPQHF
TRBV7-9,TRBJ1-4,NA,CASSSFTGQGNEKLFF
TRBV5-5,TRBJ2-5,TRBD1,CASSVTGTGRETQYF
TRBV6-4,TRBJ2-3,TRBD2,CASSDGSLAAGSTQYF
TRBV4-2,TRBJ1-1,NA,CASSQRRNTEAFF
TRBV7-3,TRBJ2-2,NA,CASSLSFGTGELFF
TRBV4-2,TRBJ1-5,TRBD1,CASSQDGDRGFQPQHF
TRBV7-9,TRBJ2-3,NA,CASAQVTDTQYF
TRBV6-2/TRBV6-3,TRBJ2-5,NA,CASSYAGPQETQYF
TRBV5-1,TRBJ1-4,TRBD1,CASSSHIPGTGYRANEKLFF
TRBV28,TRBJ2-7,TRBD2,CASSRGGAGKNAREQYF
TRBV5-4,TRBJ2-5,NA,CASSPRDQETQYF
TRBV7-9,TRBJ2-3,NA,CASSLDGAGTDTQYF
TRBV9,TRBJ1-2,NA,CASSVEDYGYTF
TRBV7-3,TRBJ2-3,NA,CASSLRRAASTDTQYF
TRBV29-1,TRBJ2-3,TRBD2,CSVEWWKASGGPRDTQYF
TRBV19,TRBJ1-2,NA,CASSILDRYGYTF
TRBV4-2,TRBJ2-5,TRBD2,CASSQVGGEETQYF
TRBV11-2,TRBJ1-2,NA,CASSSSTGDGYGYTF
TRBV4-3,TRBJ2-1,TRBD2,CASSRLTSGGNEQFF
TRBV11-2,TRBJ2-7,NA,CASSPRDGSYEQYF
TRBV25-1,TRBJ2-7,NA,CASSGRYSIDYEQYF